This T cell receptor (beta chain) emerged from a study of breast tumors, draining lymph nodes, adjacent tissues. Axillary draining lymph nodes of breast cancer patients supplied the node samples. In this sample, this clonotype turned up many times. The antigen remains undetermined. Study observations and caveats: Tumor T cell lymph node origin was a supported hypothesis, not proven.

Losses at the gene ends were 6 bases for V and 5 bases for J; bases not matched to a gene: 5. The germline V gene has CDR1 LGHNA and CDR2 YNFKEQ. This CDR3 is 14 amino acids long. TCRdb passed the multiplex PCR reads through MiXCR, listing each CDR3 protein once. This table holds under 150,000 distinct CDR3 sequences, around 20% found once. The rearrangement uses TRBV4-2 and TRBJ1-5, with TRBD1 matching 9 bases. The sequence was obtained from a female donor with breast cancer. Some clones in this sample may be carry-over from other donors' samples. The sequenced sample consisted of axillary lymph node tissue. CDR3: CASSSDRGYQPQHF. The CDR3 DNA reads as TGTGCCAGCAGTTCGGACAGGGGATATCAGCCCCAGCATTTT.